Following are 19 T cell receptor beta chains from one sample sequenced in a study of response to subunit inactivated influenza vaccine. TCRdb re-called the RT-PCR reads through MiXCR, storing one row per CDR3 protein. The sample lists approximately 530,000 distinct CDR3 sequences, roughly 13% occurring once. Here the sequenced sample was PBMCs from blood, taken 45 days after vaccination. These receptor sequences come from a man aged 45-60 years who received an inactivated influenza vaccine.

The V gene is TRBV13, the J gene TRBJ1-2; no reliable D call. Germline CDR1 PRHDT, CDR2 FYEKMQ (reference sequence). Trimming pared 1 base from V and 8 bases from J, leaving 11 bases between. The length of the CDR3 is 13 residues. The CDR3 coding sequence is TGTGCCAGCAGCTTAGACGGAGCGCGAGGCTACACCTTC. Translating gives CASSLDGARGYTF.

This chain uses TRBV20-1 with TRBJ2-3; weak D call: TRBD1 (6 bases). Trimming pared 4 bases from V and 0 bases from J, leaving 11 bases between. Per germline, CDR1 DFQATT and CDR2 SNEGSKA (reference sequence). The CDR3 length is 14 residues. The CDR3 sequence is CSATRTDSTDTQYF. CDR3 DNA: TGCAGTGCTACCAGGACAGATAGCACAGATACGCAGTATTTT.

This clonotype has only a few counts. The rearrangement joins TRBV20-1 to TRBJ2-1; D is unresolved. In germline, CDR1 is DFQATT, CDR2 SNEGSKA (reference sequence). Trimming took 3 bases from V and 4 from J, leaving 10 bases between them. This CDR3 has 13 amino acids. The CDR3 nucleotides read TGCAGTGCTAGCCCCACATCTTACAATGAGCAGTTCTTC. It encodes CSASPTSYNEQFF.

This clonotype was seen a few times. This sequence joins TRBV29-1 and TRBJ2-1, with 7 bases matching TRBD2. J lost 9 bases, V lost 2 bases, and 10 bases had no gene match. Germline lookup yields CDR1 SQVTM and CDR2 ANQGSEA. This CDR3 comprises 14 residues. The CDR3 protein is CSVETGTNGSEQFF. CDR3 DNA: TGCAGCGTTGAAACCGGGACTAACGGTAGTGAGCAGTTCTTC.

The CDR3 sequence: CASSYLGAAGTGELFF. The CDR3 DNA is TGTGCCAGCAGTTACCTGGGGGCGGCGGGCACCGGGGAGCTGTTTTTT. The V call is TRBV6-5, the J call TRBJ2-2, with D perhaps matching TRBD1 (6 bases). Per the germline V gene, CDR1 is MNHEY and CDR2 is SVGAGI. V was pared by 2 bases and J by 4 bases, with 14 bases between. CDR3 length: 16 residues.

The table lists this clonotype with a few counts. V and J are TRBV20-1 and TRBJ2-5; D possibly matches TRBD1 or TRBD2 (5 bases each). The germline CDR1 and CDR2 sequences are DFQATT and SNEGSKA (reference sequence). CDR3 size: 14 residues. The ends were cut back, 5 bases at V and 1 base at J, with 14 bases in the middle. DNA of the CDR3: TGCAGTGCTCCACTAGTGGGGCGCCAAGAGACCCAGTACTTC. This encodes CSAPLVGRQETQYF.

The chain recombines TRBV7-2 with TRBJ2-3; the D is unclear. Germline V gene data show CDR1 as SGHTA and CDR2 as FQGNSA. The V end lost 5 bases, the J end lost 5 bases, and 14 bases lay between the germline ends. The CDR3 sequence is 14 residues long. The CDR3 is CASSLGLSGDTQYF. CDR3 coding DNA: TGTGCCAGCAGCCTCGGCCTCTCGGGAGATACGCAGTATTTT.

CDR3 loop: CATSDPREAGELFF. CDR3 DNA: TGTGCCACCAGTGATCCGCGGGAGGCCGGGGAGCTGTTTTTT. The chain joins TRBV24-1 to TRBJ2-2; 8 bases align to TRBD2. The CDR3 has 14 amino acids. The V gene's germline CDR1 is KGHDR and CDR2 SFDVKD. V lost 3 bases to trimming and J lost 6 bases; unmatched junction nucleotides: 2.

This clonotype has only a few counts. The rearrangement uses TRBV20-1 and TRBJ2-4; 10 nucleotides match TRBD2. The germline gives CDR1 DFQATT, CDR2 SNEGSKA (reference sequence). J lost 7 bases, V lost 2 bases, and 11 bases had no gene match. This CDR3 region has 16 residues. In DNA form, the CDR3 reads TGCAGTGCTAGACTTATAGCGGGGGGCGAATGGAACATTCAGTACTTC. Its translation: CSARLIAGGEWNIQYF.

Many counts were recorded for this clonotype. The rearrangement uses TRBV4-2 and TRBJ2-2, with a tentative D call TRBD1 (6 bases). Deletions cut 5 bases from V and 5 bases from J, with 12 bases between. The CDR3 is 14 residues long. The germline CDR1 and CDR2 sequences are LGHNA and YNFKEQ. CDR3 sequence reads: CASSSPTGTGELFF. For the CDR3, the DNA is TGTGCCAGCAGCTCACCCACAGGGACCGGGGAGCTGTTTTTT.

A few counts support this clonotype. The CDR3 protein is CSVEGRGHPGGDIQYF. Written as DNA, the CDR3 is TGCAGCGTTGAAGGGAGGGGGCACCCGGGAGGAGACATTCAGTACTTC. This chain links TRBV29-1 with TRBJ2-4; D possibly matches TRBD1 or TRBD2 (7 bases each). The germline V gene has CDR1 SQVTM and CDR2 ANQGSEA. CDR3 length: 16 amino acids. Between the trimmed V and J ends, which lost 1 base and 8 bases, there was a span of 21 bases.

This clonotype was found a few times. The rearrangement uses TRBV4-2 and TRBJ2-7, with D perhaps matching TRBD1 (6 bases). The CDR3 loop spans 15 amino acids. V was cut by 1 base and J by 2 bases, with 12 bases left in between. Looked up from germline, CDR1 is LGHNA and CDR2 is YNFKEQ. Here the CDR3 DNA reads TGTGCCAGCAGCCAAGGGGCAGGGGAACCCTACGAGCAGTACTTC. Its protein product is CASSQGAGEPYEQYF.

The sample holds a few counts of this clonotype. This chain uses TRBV7-9 with TRBJ2-6, with D tentatively TRBD1 or TRBD2 (5 bases each). The ends were cut back, 5 bases at V and 2 bases at J, with 13 bases in the middle. This CDR3 is built from 16 residues. CDR1 SEHNR and CDR2 FQNEAQ come from the germline V gene (reference sequence). Here the CDR3 DNA reads TGTGCCAGCAGCCGGGACCGGGGCGCTGGGGCCAACGTCCTGACTTTC. Protein product: CASSRDRGAGANVLTF.

This clonotype was seen only a few times. This chain connects TRBV7-6 to TRBJ1-4; 7 nucleotides align to TRBD1. Germline CDR1 SGHVS, CDR2 FNYEAQ. The CDR3 is made up of 16 amino acids. Losses at the gene ends were 0 bases for V and 1 base for J; bases not matched to a gene: 2. The CDR3 loop is CASSLAYRGTNEKLFF. DNA of the CDR3: TGTGCCAGCAGCTTAGCCTACAGGGGAACTAATGAAAAACTGTTTTTT.

In its sample, this clonotype was seen a few times. V usage is TRBV5-1 and J usage is TRBJ1-4; the match to TRBD1 covers 8 bases. The CDR3 totals 17 residues. J gave up 0 bases and V 0 bases, and 4 bases lay outside the gene matches. Per the germline V gene, CDR1 is SGHRS and CDR2 is YFSETQ. The CDR3 DNA follows: TGCGCCAGCAGCTTGGCCCCAGGGGGCTCAACTAATGAAAAACTGTTTTTT. Its translation is CASSLAPGGSTNEKLFF.

This clonotype came up a few times. The chain combines TRBV28 with TRBJ1-6, with a weak D call TRBD1 (6 bases). The V end was cut by 8 bases, the J end by 6 bases, with 14 bases between. The CDR3 loop spans 14 amino acids. CDR1 MDHEN and CDR2 SYDVKM come from the germline V gene. CDR3 protein: CASLRGTSNSPLHF. The CDR3 coding sequence is TGTGCCAGCCTACGAGGGACAAGTAATTCACCCCTCCACTTT.

The rearrangement links TRBV20-1 to TRBJ2-3, with D unresolved. Germline V CDR1 and CDR2: DFQATT, SNEGSKA (reference sequence). The CDR3 extends over 13 amino acids. Between the trimmed V and J ends, which lost 6 bases and 4 bases, there was a span of 14 bases. Written as DNA, the CDR3 is TGCAGTGCCCGAACGCCCTTATCAGATACGCAGTATTTT. This encodes CSARTPLSDTQYF.

This clonotype has only a few counts. V is TRBV6-5 and J is TRBJ1-6; maybe TRBD1 (5 bases). The CDR3 extends over 13 amino acids. Germline V gene lookup returns CDR1 MNHEY and CDR2 SVGAGI. V lost 4 bases, J lost 9 bases, and 10 bases lay in between. CDR3 nucleotides: TGTGCCAGCAGTTTCAGGGCGAGTTCACCCCTCCACTTT. Translating it yields CASSFRASSPLHF.

The gene calls are TRBV7-9 and TRBJ1-6; D is ambiguous. Trimming took off 4 bases at V and 10 bases at J, with 14 bases between the two ends. This CDR3 is built from 14 residues. CDR1 is SEHNR and CDR2 is FQNEAQ in the germline V gene (reference sequence). This CDR3 reads CASSSPGSTSPLHF. As DNA, the CDR3 is TGTGCCAGCAGCTCGCCTGGATCAACATCACCCCTCCACTTT.